This T cell receptor (beta chain) was obtained from a study of blood T cell repertoires in COVID-19. Looking at the study overall: The analysed material was cDNA or gDNA that came from T cells, B-cell-depleted T cells, or PBMCs.

CDR1 is SNHLY, CDR2 FYNNEI, per germline. V dropped 5 bases and J dropped 7; count of bases not matched to a gene: 13. The CDR3 consists of 15 residues. Methods used by the authors: Nucleated cell number was recorded as an estimate derived from reference gene primer amplification. Clones were sequenced by immunoSEQ multiplex PCR, and TCRdb holds only the in-frame ones, with some missing. V, J and clone size reflect that table, while D and trimming were determined from the DNA. The data contain around 170,000 clones, about 80% of them seen just once; the ten biggest clones take up more than 1.5%. Material: peripheral blood. The sequence came from a human donor in a cohort sampled during active COVID-19. The gene calls are TRBV2 and TRBJ1-2; the match to TRBD1 covers 7 bases. The CDR3 reads CASSPSLTGPLGYTF. CDR3 coding DNA: TGTGCCAGCAGTCCCTCCTTGACAGGGCCCCTTGGCTACACCTTC.